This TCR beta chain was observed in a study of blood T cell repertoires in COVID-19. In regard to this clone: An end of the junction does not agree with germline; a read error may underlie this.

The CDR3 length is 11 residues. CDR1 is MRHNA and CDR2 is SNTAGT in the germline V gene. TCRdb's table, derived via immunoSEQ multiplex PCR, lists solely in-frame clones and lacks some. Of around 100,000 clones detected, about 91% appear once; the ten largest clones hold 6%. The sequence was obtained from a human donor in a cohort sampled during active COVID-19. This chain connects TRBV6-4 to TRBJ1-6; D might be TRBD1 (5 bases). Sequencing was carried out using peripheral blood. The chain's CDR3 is CACNNRGKGFF. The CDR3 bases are TGTGCATGCAACAACCGGGGGAAGGGCTTCTTT.